The next 29 T cell receptor beta chains were all read from a single sample in a study of T cell changes during pregnancy in multiple sclerosis. The repertoire was sequenced with immunoSEQ multiplex PCR; TCRdb's copy has only in-frame clones and lacks some. This table has tens of thousands of clones, 85% to 95% appearing once. Sequenced material: peripheral blood, taken in the second trimester of pregnancy. The receptor set was obtained from a female donor with multiple sclerosis, enrolled in a pregnancy study.

The chain employs TRBV2 and TRBJ1-2; 12 bases map to TRBD1. With V trimmed by 11 bases and J by 8 bases, 6 bases remained unmatched. The CDR3 runs 12 residues. The germline CDR1 and CDR2 sequences are SNHLY and FYNNEI. CDR3 nucleotides: TGTGCCCGCTCCGGGACAGGGGGCGGCTACACCTTC. Its protein is CARSGTGGGYTF.

CDR3 protein: CASRGQVEDTIYF. The CDR3 nucleotides read TGTGCCAGCAGAGGACAGGTTGAGGACACCATATATTTT. The chain has TRBV6-1 and TRBJ1-3, with 7 bases lining up with TRBD1. Germline V gene data show CDR1 as MNHNS and CDR2 as SASEGT. With V trimmed by 6 bases and J by 8 bases, 7 bases remained unmatched. This CDR3 contains 13 residues.

The genes are TRBV9 and TRBJ2-1; D unclear. The germline V gene encodes CDR1 SGDLS and CDR2 YYNGEE. V was pared by 3 bases and J by 0 bases, with 4 bases between. CDR3 length equals 13 residues. DNA of the CDR3: TGTGCCAGCAGCGAGAGCTCCTACAATGAGCAGTTCTTC. Protein product: CASSESSYNEQFF.

The chain employs TRBV6-4 and TRBJ2-2, with 7 bases that match TRBD1. After removal of 4 bases from V and 2 bases from J, the junction contained 1 base not matched to a gene. This CDR3 spans 14 amino acids. Germline-derived CDR1 and CDR2 are MRHNA and SNTAGT. The CDR3 spells CASSGDSNTGELFF. The CDR3 DNA is TGTGCCAGCAGTGGGGACAGTAACACCGGGGAGCTGTTTTTT.

J is TRBJ2-1 and V is TRBV5-4; TRBD1 agrees at 7 bases. After removal of 4 bases from V and 5 bases from J, the junction contained 9 bases not matched to a gene. The CDR3 contains 15 residues. Germline lookup yields CDR1 SGHNT and CDR2 YYREEE (reference sequence). For the CDR3, the DNA is TGTGCCAGCAGCCGGGGACAGAAAAGGAACAATGAGCAGTTCTTC. It translates to CASSRGQKRNNEQFF.

In DNA form, the CDR3 reads TGTGCCAGCAGCTTTATTGGCGGGAGACAAGGCGAGCAGTACTTC. It is translated as CASSFIGGRQGEQYF. J is TRBJ2-7 and V is TRBV7-2, with 7 bases aligning to TRBD2. This CDR3 region has 15 residues. Germline V lookup: CDR1 SGHTA, CDR2 FQGNSA. V lost 3 bases and J lost 6; bases outside the gene matches: 11.

The J gene is TRBJ2-2, the V gene TRBV5-1; TRBD2 aligns across 8 bases. CDR3 length equals 16 residues. The trim removed 4 bases at V and 5 bases at J, leaving 10 bases unmatched. Per germline, CDR1 SGHRS and CDR2 YFSETQ. In DNA form, the CDR3 reads TGCGCCAGCAGCCGGGGGGGAATCTCGAGAACCGGGGAGCTGTTTTTT. Translation: CASSRGGISRTGELFF.

The chain is built from TRBV6-5 and TRBJ2-1; tentative D call: TRBD2 (6 bases). The CDR3 spans 13 residues. Trimming removed 8 bases at V and 5 bases at J, with 13 bases between. In germline, CDR1 is MNHEY, CDR2 SVGAGI. The CDR3 sequence is CASSYGGNNEQFF. CDR3 DNA sequence: TGTGCCAGCTCTTACGGAGGGAACAATGAGCAGTTCTTC.

This clone was observed once. This rearrangement joins TRBV2 to TRBJ1-6; 7 positions match TRBD1. Germline lookup yields CDR1 SNHLY and CDR2 FYNNEI. This CDR3 has 13 residues. V dropped 8 bases and J dropped 6; count of bases not matched to a gene: 4. CDR3 in DNA: TGTGCCAGCGGACAGGCCTCTAATTCACCCCTCCACTTT. This sequence encodes CASGQASNSPLHF.

The chain uses TRBV27 and TRBJ2-1; TRBD2 matches at 13 bases. The CDR3 totals 18 residues. The germline CDR1 and CDR2 sequences are MNHEY and SMNVEV (reference sequence). Germline trimming cut 3 bases from V and 4 bases from J; bases unmatched to any gene: 9. The CDR3 coding sequence is TGTGCCAGCAGTTTGTCCCTGCCGGGACTAGCGGGGTACAATGAGCAGTTCTTC. This gives the protein CASSLSLPGLAGYNEQFF.

J is TRBJ2-2 and V is TRBV11-2; D call uncertain. The germline V and J ends were trimmed by 3 bases and 5 bases, with 7 bases remaining between them. CDR1 is SGHAT, CDR2 FQNNGV, per germline. The CDR3 has 13 residues. This CDR3 reads CASSFLVTGELFF. In DNA form, the CDR3 reads TGTGCCAGCAGCTTCCTTGTAACCGGGGAGCTGTTTTTT.

V gene TRBV27 combines with J gene TRBJ2-5; weak D call: TRBD2 (6 bases). Germline CDR1 reads MNHEY; CDR2 reads SMNVEV (reference sequence). The CDR3 is 12 amino acids. Trimming shortened V by 8 bases and J by 5 bases, and 12 bases separated the two germline ends. This chain's CDR3 is CASALRGETQYF. The CDR3 bases are TGTGCCAGCGCACTCCGGGGGGAGACCCAGTACTTC.

This sequence joins TRBV7-2 and TRBJ1-3; the match to TRBD1 covers 10 bases. The CDR3 has 16 amino acids. The junction had 7 bases not matched to a gene; V was cut back by 5 bases and J by 3 bases. CDR1 is SGHTA, CDR2 FQGNSA, per germline. CDR3 nucleotides: TGTGCCAGCAGCCGAATGACAGGGGGCGTTGGAAACACCATATATTTT. Its translation is CASSRMTGGVGNTIYF.

The V call is TRBV9, the J call TRBJ2-5; no clear D gene. The length of the CDR3 is 14 residues. Germline V gene data show CDR1 as SGDLS and CDR2 as YYNGEE. With 0 bases removed from V and 2 bases from J, the gap between germline ends came to 8 bases. The CDR3: CASSVGPRQETQYF. CDR3 DNA sequence: TGTGCCAGCAGCGTAGGGCCCCGACAAGAGACCCAGTACTTC.

This clone was found once. The chain couples TRBV19 to TRBJ1-5; possibly TRBD1 for D (6 bases). V was shortened by 1 base and J by 7 bases, with 11 bases between the two germline ends. The germline V gene has CDR1 LNHDA and CDR2 SQIVND (reference sequence). The CDR3 extends over 14 amino acids. The CDR3 here is CASSIVTGPQPQHF. In DNA, the CDR3 is TGTGCCAGTAGTATAGTTACAGGGCCCCAGCCCCAGCATTTT. Looking up the rest from reference TRBV19 and TRBJ1-5 gives the full variable domain: DGGITQSPKYLFRKEGQNVTLSCEQNLNHDAMYWYRQDPGQGLRLIYYSQIVNDFQKGDIAEGYSVSREKKESFPLTVTSAQKNPTAFYLCASSIVTGPQPQHFGDGTRLSIL.

The table lists this clone with a count of one. This chain uses TRBV19 with TRBJ2-7, with TRBD1 as a possible D gene (7 bases). Per the germline V gene, CDR1 is LNHDA and CDR2 is SQIVND (reference sequence). V gave up 7 bases and J gave up 4 bases, with 14 bases separating them. The CDR3 contains 13 residues. DNA for the CDR3: TGTGCCAGTAACAGGGGAGGACTTTACGAGCAGTACTTC. Encoded protein: CASNRGGLYEQYF.

CDR3 loop: CASSPRLYYEQYF. The CDR3 nucleotides read TGTGCCAGCAGCCCCCGACTATACTACGAGCAGTACTTC. V and J are TRBV7-4 and TRBJ2-7; a possible D gene is TRBD2 (5 bases). The CDR3 covers 13 residues. V dropped 5 bases and J dropped 3 bases, with 11 bases sitting between them. From germline, CDR1 is SGHVT and CDR2 SQSDAQ.

This clone was detected only a few times. The V call is TRBV7-8, the J call TRBJ1-1; no definite D call. CDR3 length equals 12 residues. Germline V gene lookup returns CDR1 SGHVS and CDR2 FQNEAQ. Deletions cut 5 bases from V and 6 bases from J, with 10 bases between. The DNA for the CDR3 is TGTGCCAGCAGCCGACGGGGAGCTGAAGCTTTCTTT. It encodes CASSRRGAEAFF.

This CDR3 reads CASSLYRDDNSPLHF. The CDR3 DNA is TGTGCCAGCAGTTTATACAGGGATGATAATTCACCCCTCCACTTT. The J gene is TRBJ1-6, the V gene TRBV27; D is perhaps TRBD1 (6 bases). This CDR3 region has 15 residues. Germline V gives CDR1 MNHEY, CDR2 SMNVEV (reference sequence). V lost 1 base and J 5 bases, leaving 9 bases between the germline ends.

The V and J genes are TRBV19 and TRBJ2-7; possible D gene TRBD1, 6 bases. CDR3 length: 15 amino acids. The germline V gene has CDR1 LNHDA and CDR2 SQIVND (reference sequence). V lost 0 bases to trimming and J lost 3 bases, with 12 bases between them. DNA of the CDR3: TGTGCCAGTAGTATAGACCGGACAGCTGGCTACGAGCAGTACTTC. The encoded protein is CASSIDRTAGYEQYF.

CDR3 sequence reads: CASSFSTPGRGDTQYF. In DNA form, the CDR3 reads TGTGCCAGCAGCTTTTCAACCCCAGGGAGGGGGGATACGCAGTATTTT. The V and J genes are TRBV5-4 and TRBJ2-3, with D tentatively TRBD2 (7 bases). Germline V CDR1 and CDR2: SGHNT, YYREEE (reference sequence). The V end lost 2 bases, the J end lost 6 bases, and 19 bases lay between the germline ends. CDR3 length equals 16 residues.

The V and J genes are TRBV7-8 and TRBJ1-4; D is undetermined. Trimming pared 0 bases from V and 0 bases from J, leaving 11 bases between. The CDR3 is 17 residues long. The germline V gene encodes CDR1 SGHVS and CDR2 FQNEAQ. The chain's CDR3 is CASSLAHVEATNEKLFF. CDR3 coding DNA: TGTGCCAGCAGCTTAGCCCACGTGGAGGCAACTAATGAAAAACTGTTTTTT.

The V call is TRBV7-9, the J call TRBJ2-7; no clear D gene. V was clipped by 1 base and J by 6 bases, with 16 bases between them. The CDR3 is 15 amino acids. Germline loops: CDR1 SEHNR, CDR2 FQNEAQ (reference sequence). This CDR3 reads CASSLGADRLPEQYF. Written as DNA, the CDR3 is TGTGCCAGCAGCTTAGGGGCAGACCGTTTGCCCGAGCAGTACTTC.

The rearrangement joins TRBV7-9 to TRBJ2-7, with 8 positions matching TRBD1. V gave up 5 bases and J gave up 2 bases; unmatched junction bases: 8. Looked up from germline, CDR1 is SEHNR and CDR2 is FQNEAQ (reference sequence). This CDR3 has 15 residues. CDR3 region: CASSQPDRDPYEQYF. DNA for the CDR3: TGTGCCAGCAGCCAACCGGACAGGGATCCCTACGAGCAGTACTTC.

The chain couples TRBV5-4 to TRBJ2-7; D unclear. The V end was cut by 4 bases, the J end by 6 bases, with 11 bases between. Germline V gives CDR1 SGHNT, CDR2 YYREEE (reference sequence). The CDR3 has 12 residues. CDR3 nucleotide sequence: TGTGCCAGCAGCCAAGTGGAGCGCGAGCAGTACTTC. Translation gives CASSQVEREQYF.

The rearrangement joins TRBV7-8 to TRBJ2-5, with D possibly being TRBD1 (6 bases). This CDR3 region has 17 residues. From germline, CDR1 is SGHVS and CDR2 FQNEAQ. V was pared by 5 bases and J by 0 bases, with 19 bases between. CDR3 nucleotides: TGTGCCAGCAGCCCGACTCGGACAGCTCTGTACCAAGAGACCCAGTACTTC. It encodes CASSPTRTALYQETQYF.

The V call is TRBV10-3, the J call TRBJ2-5, with TRBD2 identical over 7 bases. V lost 4 bases, J lost 3 bases, and 5 bases stayed unmatched. The CDR3 consists of 14 residues. Germline lookup yields CDR1 ENHRY and CDR2 SYGVKD. CDR3 in amino acids: CAISAMLAEETQYF. Written as DNA, the CDR3 is TGTGCCATCAGTGCCATGCTAGCGGAAGAGACCCAGTACTTC.

The V and J genes are TRBV6-6 and TRBJ1-2; D is undetermined. The CDR3 has 14 residues. The germline CDR1 and CDR2 sequences are MNHNY and SVGAGI (reference sequence). Between the trimmed V and J ends, which lost 6 bases and 2 bases, there was a span of 13 bases. The CDR3 coding sequence is TGTGCCAGCAGGGACGCCGGAGGCAACTATGGCTACACCTTC. Its translation: CASRDAGGNYGYTF.

The rearrangement uses TRBV18 and TRBJ1-4, with TRBD1 matching over 8 bases. Germline V gives CDR1 KGHSH, CDR2 LQKENI. This CDR3 has 15 residues. After removal of 3 bases from V and 4 bases from J, the junction contained 4 bases not matched to a gene. CDR3 sequence reads: CASSPGGQVNEKLFF. The CDR3 DNA follows: TGTGCCAGCTCACCCGGGGGACAGGTTAATGAAAAACTGTTTTTT.